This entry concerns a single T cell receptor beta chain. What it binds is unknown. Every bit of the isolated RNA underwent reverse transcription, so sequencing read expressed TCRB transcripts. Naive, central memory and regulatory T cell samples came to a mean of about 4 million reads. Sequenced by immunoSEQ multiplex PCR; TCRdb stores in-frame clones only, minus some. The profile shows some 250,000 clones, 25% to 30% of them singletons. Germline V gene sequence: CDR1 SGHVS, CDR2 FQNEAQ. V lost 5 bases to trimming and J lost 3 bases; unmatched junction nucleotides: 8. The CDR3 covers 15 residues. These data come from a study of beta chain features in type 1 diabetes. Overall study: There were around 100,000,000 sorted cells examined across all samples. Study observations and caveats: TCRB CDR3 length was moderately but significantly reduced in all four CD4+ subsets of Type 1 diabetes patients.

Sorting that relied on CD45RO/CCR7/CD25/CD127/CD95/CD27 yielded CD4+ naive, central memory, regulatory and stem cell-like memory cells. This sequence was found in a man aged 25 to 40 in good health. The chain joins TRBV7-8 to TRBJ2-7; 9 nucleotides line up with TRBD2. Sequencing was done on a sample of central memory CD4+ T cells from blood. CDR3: CASSPTSGSVYEQYF. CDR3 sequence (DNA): TGTGCCAGCAGCCCGACTAGCGGCTCTGTCTACGAGCAGTACTTC.